This TCR beta chain was profiled in a study of T cell repertoires in cytomegalovirus infection. Overall study: Both a matching HLA type and CMV infection were indicated by public TCR beta signatures.

Details on this clonotype: The antigen remains unidentified.

Notes on the study in general: Adding up the frequency of public TCR beta families identified people who carried CMV plus the relevant HLA.

The V gene's germline CDR1 is MNHEY and CDR2 SMNVEV (reference sequence). V was clipped by 4 bases and J by 1 base, with 17 bases between them. CDR3 length: 17 residues. One entry per CDR3 protein results from TCRdb running MiXCR on the reads. The sample has about 68,000 distinct CDR3 sequences, approximately 22% seen once. Sequenced: PBMCs, sequenced either directly or after in vitro stimulation (not recorded which). The TCR sequence derives from a human donor in good health (CMV status not recorded). Some clones in this sample may be carry-over from other donors' samples. The rearrangement links TRBV27 to TRBJ1-5; D is possibly TRBD1 (5 bases). The CDR3 region is CASSSRVNAVSNQPQHF. The CDR3 region has the DNA TGTGCCAGCAGTTCCAGGGTAAACGCGGTAAGCAATCAGCCCCAGCATTTT.